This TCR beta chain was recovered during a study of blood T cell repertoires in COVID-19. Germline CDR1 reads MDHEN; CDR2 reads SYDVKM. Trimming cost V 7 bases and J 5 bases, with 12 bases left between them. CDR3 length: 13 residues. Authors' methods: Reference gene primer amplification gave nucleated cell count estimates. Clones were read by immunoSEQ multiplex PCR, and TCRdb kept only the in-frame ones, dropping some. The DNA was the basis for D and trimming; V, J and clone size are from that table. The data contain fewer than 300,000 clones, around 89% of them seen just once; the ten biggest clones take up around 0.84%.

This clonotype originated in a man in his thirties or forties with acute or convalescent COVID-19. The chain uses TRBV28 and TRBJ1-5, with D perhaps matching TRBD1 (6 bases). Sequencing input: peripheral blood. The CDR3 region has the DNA TGTGCCAGCAAGAGTACAGGGTATCAGCCCCAGCATTTT. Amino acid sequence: CASKSTGYQPQHF.